Each of the 19 T cell receptor beta chains below was sequenced from the same sample in a study of vaccination and CD4 T cells after COVID-19. The Oncomine TCR Beta short-read assay generated sequence data from the DNA of cultured CD4+ T cells. TCRdb re-derived calls from the PCR reads in MiXCR, one entry per CDR3 protein. The table includes roughly 20,000 distinct CDR3 sequences, under 45% detected once. The treatment here: roughly ten-day PBMC culture with coronavirus spike peptide pools or control peptides (ViraFEST assay). For these TCRs, the target antigens are not known. Source: CD4+ T cells from blood, cultured in vitro, taken before SARS-CoV-2 vaccination. These receptors were obtained from a human donor who had recovered from COVID-19.

There are a few counts of this clonotype. V is TRBV20-1 and J is TRBJ2-4; D ambiguous. CDR1 DFQATT and CDR2 SNEGSKA come from the germline V gene (reference sequence). CDR3 length: 12 residues. Deletions cut 0 bases from V and 5 bases from J, with 5 bases between. The DNA for the CDR3 is TGCAGTGCTAGAGACATACAAAACATTCAGTACTTC. It encodes CSARDIQNIQYF.

In this sample, this clonotype turned up a few times. The chain couples TRBV30 to TRBJ1-2; no firm D call. This CDR3 has 13 amino acids. Germline CDR1 and CDR2: GTSNPN and SVGIG (reference sequence). The V gene lost 1 base and the J gene lost 5 bases, with 11 bases spanning the gap. DNA for the CDR3: TGTGCCTGGAGTGGCGGGAGAGATTATGGCTACACCTTC. This codes for CAWSGGRDYGYTF.

The chain recombines TRBV5-4 with TRBJ2-2; the D is unclear. Germline assignment: CDR1 SGHNT and CDR2 YYREEE (reference sequence). V was pared by 4 bases and J by 3 bases, with 7 bases between. The CDR3 consists of 13 residues. CDR3 sequence (DNA): TGTGCCAGCAGCGCTCGGGACACCGGGGAGCTGTTTTTT. Its translation: CASSARDTGELFF.

The chain couples TRBV5-4 to TRBJ1-2; D remains unclear. This CDR3 region has 15 residues. Trimming left V 3 bases short and J 2 bases short, with 14 bases between. Germline CDR1 and CDR2: SGHNT and YYREEE (reference sequence). The CDR3 region has the DNA TGTGCCAGCAGCTCTAAGATCGAGGCGAACTATGGCTACACCTTC. Protein sequence: CASSSKIEANYGYTF.

This clonotype appeared a few times. The rearrangement joins TRBV15 to TRBJ1-6; possibly TRBD1 for D (5 bases). This CDR3 contains 14 residues. The V gene lost 1 base and the J gene lost 7 bases, with 8 bases spanning the gap. Germline CDR1 reads LNHNV; CDR2 reads YYDKDF (reference sequence). The CDR3 loop is CATSRGGENSPLHF. The CDR3 DNA is TGTGCCACCAGCAGAGGAGGGGAAAATTCACCCCTCCACTTT.

This clonotype occurred once. V and J are TRBV7-2 and TRBJ1-1, with D hard to call. Between the trimmed V and J ends, which lost 2 bases and 0 bases, there was a span of 7 bases. The CDR3 sequence is 14 residues long. Germline V CDR1 and CDR2: SGHTA, FQGNSA. This CDR3 reads CASSLNSLNTEAFF. In DNA form, the CDR3 reads TGTGCCAGCAGCTTAAACAGCCTGAACACTGAAGCTTTCTTT.

This clonotype was counted between two and nine times. The chain carries TRBV2 and TRBJ1-2; TRBD1 aligns across 7 bases. Unmatched junction bases numbered 9, after V lost 7 bases and J lost 4 bases. The CDR3 spans 14 residues. Germline assignment: CDR1 SNHLY and CDR2 FYNNEI. The CDR3 loop reads CASTPTRDSYGYTF. DNA of the CDR3: TGTGCCAGCACCCCCACAAGGGACAGCTATGGCTACACCTTC.

V and J are TRBV11-3 and TRBJ2-5, with 9 bases identical to TRBD2. With 5 bases clipped from V and 1 base from J, the junction kept 5 bases outside the gene matches. From germline, CDR1 is SGHNT and CDR2 YENEEA. This CDR3 comprises 15 residues. The CDR3 DNA reads as TGTGCCAGCAGCACGGGACTAGCTTCCCAAGAGACCCAGTACTTC. This gives the protein CASSTGLASQETQYF.

This chain connects TRBV21-1 to TRBJ2-3; the D call TRBD1 from the table was never checked on the DNA. TRBV21-1 is assigned pseudogene status. The CDR3 runs to 14 residues. The CDR3 here is CASSNRQGTDTQYF. CDR3 coding DNA: TGTGCCAGCAGCAATCGGCAGGGAACAGATACGCAGTATTTT.

The gene calls are TRBV7-8 and TRBJ2-2, with 10 bases aligning to TRBD2. The CDR3 length is 17 residues. The junction had 6 bases not matched to a gene; V was cut back by 1 base and J by 4 bases. Germline lookup yields CDR1 SGHVS and CDR2 FQNEAQ. This CDR3 is CASSLGEAGGITGELFF. CDR3 sequence (DNA): TGTGCCAGCAGCTTAGGTGAAGCGGGGGGGATCACCGGGGAGCTGTTTTTT.

In its sample, this clonotype ranks as medium-sized (0.01 to 0.1%). The rearrangement joins TRBV7-2 to TRBJ2-2, with D possibly matching TRBD2 (6 bases). Germline CDR1 reads SGHTA; CDR2 reads FQGNSA. The CDR3 totals 15 residues. Trimming stripped 0 bases from V and 3 bases from J, with 8 bases between. CDR3 DNA: TGTGCCAGCAGCTTAGCCTTAGCGGACACCGGGGAGCTGTTTTTT. Its protein product is CASSLALADTGELFF.

This clonotype came up a few times. This chain's CDR3 is CASSYSSAPGQPQHF. CDR3 in DNA: TGTGCCAGCAGCTACTCGTCGGCCCCGGGGCAGCCCCAGCATTTT. The chain carries TRBV7-8 and TRBJ1-5; no firm D call. Trimming took off 4 bases at V and 7 bases at J, with 17 bases between the two ends. The germline gives CDR1 SGHVS, CDR2 FQNEAQ. There are 15 residues in the CDR3.

This clonotype was detected a few times. This chain joins TRBV20-1 and TRBJ2-5, with 11 positions matching TRBD2. The CDR3 has 14 amino acids. Germline V lookup: CDR1 DFQATT, CDR2 SNEGSKA (reference sequence). Losses at the gene ends were 4 bases for V and 5 bases for J; bases not matched to a gene: 6. CDR3 residues: CSATSGRSIETQYF. Written as DNA, the CDR3 is TGCAGTGCTACTAGCGGGAGGTCAATCGAGACCCAGTACTTC.

In this sample, this clonotype turned up once. This chain links TRBV19 with TRBJ2-7; possibly TRBD1 or TRBD2 for D (6 bases each). In germline, CDR1 is LNHDA, CDR2 SQIVND (reference sequence). The CDR3 length is 14 residues. The ends were cut back, 4 bases at V and 3 bases at J, with 13 bases in the middle. The CDR3 region has the DNA TGTGCCAGTAGTACTACAGGGACTGTCTACGAGCAGTACTTC. This encodes CASSTTGTVYEQYF.

The rearrangement links TRBV19 to TRBJ2-3, with 8 bases matching TRBD1. There are 14 residues in the CDR3. Trimming removed 6 bases from V and 3 bases from J; junction bases left unmatched: 5. Germline CDR1 reads LNHDA; CDR2 reads SQIVND (reference sequence). The CDR3 coding sequence is TGTGCCAGTAGGGACAGGGCGAAGACAGATACGCAGTATTTT. Protein sequence: CASRDRAKTDTQYF.

The rearrangement joins TRBV6-5 to TRBJ2-3; 10 bases agree with TRBD2. This CDR3 has 16 residues. J was trimmed by 2 bases and V by 0 bases; bases with no gene match: 2. The V gene's germline CDR1 is MNHEY and CDR2 SVGAGI. The CDR3 DNA reads as TGTGCCAGCAGTTACTCACTAGCGGGGTTCACAGATACGCAGTATTTT. Residues: CASSYSLAGFTDTQYF.

The J gene is TRBJ2-3, the V gene TRBV28; D is undetermined. The CDR3 totals 11 residues. CDR1 and CDR2 from the germline V gene are MDHEN and SYDVKM. The V end was cut by 4 bases, the J end by 8 bases, with 7 bases between. DNA for the CDR3: TGTGCCAGCAGTTCCGTTCTTACGCAGTATTTT. The encoded protein is CASSSVLTQYF.

This clonotype was detected a few times. This chain's CDR3 is CSAREVGNTIYF. The CDR3 DNA reads TGCAGTGCTAGAGAGGTTGGAAACACCATATATTTT. The V and J genes are TRBV20-1 and TRBJ1-3; D is unresolved. In germline, CDR1 is DFQATT, CDR2 SNEGSKA (reference sequence). This CDR3 contains 12 residues. V lost 0 bases, J lost 3 bases, and 3 bases lay in between.

In its sample, this clonotype was seen once. This chain links TRBV12-3 or TRBV12-4 with TRBJ2-4; TRBD2 agrees at 7 bases. CDR3 size: 14 residues. The junction had 2 bases not matched to a gene; V was cut back by 5 bases and J by 1 base. Here the CDR3 reads CASSISGAKNIQYF. The CDR3 region has the DNA TGTGCCAGCAGTATTAGCGGGGCCAAAAACATTCAGTACTTC.